The rows below give T cell receptor beta chains drawn from one sample of a study of cytomegalovirus exposure and HLA in healthy donors. TCRdb keeps only in-frame clones here, not all; method: immunoSEQ multiplex PCR. The sample comprises 150,000 to 200,000 clones, roughly 86% of which are singletons, and 6% to 8% rests with the top ten. Input material: PBMCs. These receptors originate from a man in his thirties or forties in good health and CMV-seropositive. Both conserved end residues are trimmed from each CDR3.

j_gene: TRBJ1-5
v_gene: TRBV19
CDR3aa: ASSTGGDRARQPQH

j_gene: TRBJ2-3
v_gene: TRBV6-5
CDR3aa: ASIRRAGPTDTQY

j_gene: TRBJ2-1
v_gene: TRBV6-1
CDR3aa: ASSDPRGGLSRNEQF

j_gene: TRBJ2-2
v_gene: TRBV29-1
CDR3aa: SVRTNDKATGELF

j_gene: TRBJ2-1
v_gene: TRBV14
CDR3aa: ASSQGAGTSGKYEQF

j_gene: TRBJ1-6
v_gene: TRBV4-1
CDR3aa: ASSLGTLENSPLH

j_gene: TRBJ2-5
v_gene: TRBV4-3
CDR3aa: ASSQQRDRGRETQY

j_gene: TRBJ2-7
v_gene: TRBV4-1
CDR3aa: ASSQVQGTFYEQY

j_gene: TRBJ2-3
v_gene: TRBV18
CDR3aa: ASSPASGGRTDTQY

j_gene: TRBJ2-3
v_gene: TRBV29-1
CDR3aa: SVRPGPQPDTQY

j_gene: TRBJ2-2
v_gene: TRBV4-1
CDR3aa: ASSQDFGAGGPTGELF

j_gene: TRBJ2-3
v_gene: TRBV28
CDR3aa: ASTPGTTDTQY

j_gene: TRBJ2-2
v_gene: TRBV27
CDR3aa: ASRLAGVSAGELF

j_gene: TRBJ2-3
v_gene: TRBV6-6
CDR3aa: ASFLRGRPTDTQY

j_gene: TRBJ2-1
v_gene: TRBV2
CDR3aa: ASRGGSYNEQF

j_gene: TRBJ1-2
v_gene: TRBV11-2
CDR3aa: ASSGTGGNYGYT

j_gene: TRBJ1-1
v_gene: TRBV15
CDR3aa: ATSRDPSYTEAF

j_gene: TRBJ1-5
v_gene: TRBV7-7
CDR3aa: ASSLGPNQPQH

j_gene: TRBJ2-3
v_gene: TRBV19
CDR3aa: ASSIAGLNTDTQY

j_gene: TRBJ2-7
v_gene: TRBV28
CDR3aa: ASSFGREGNYEQY

j_gene: TRBJ2-7
v_gene: TRBV4-1
CDR3aa: ASSQVPSVGEQY

j_gene: TRBJ2-7
v_gene: TRBV5-1
CDR3aa: ASSLVGGVSYEQY

j_gene: TRBJ1-1
v_gene: TRBV5-1
CDR3aa: ASMVQGRNTEAF

j_gene: TRBJ1-1
v_gene: TRBV6-1
CDR3aa: ASSAFGPNTEAF

j_gene: TRBJ2-7
v_gene: TRBV28
CDR3aa: ASSFISVTTYEQY

j_gene: TRBJ1-3
v_gene: TRBV6-6
CDR3aa: ATLRGSGNTIY

j_gene: TRBJ1-2
v_gene: TRBV5-1
CDR3aa: ASSRRDRGPANYGYT

j_gene: TRBJ2-7
v_gene: TRBV2
CDR3aa: ASSDQTGGPYEQY

j_gene: TRBJ2-5
v_gene: TRBV5-1
CDR3aa: ASSITDQETQY